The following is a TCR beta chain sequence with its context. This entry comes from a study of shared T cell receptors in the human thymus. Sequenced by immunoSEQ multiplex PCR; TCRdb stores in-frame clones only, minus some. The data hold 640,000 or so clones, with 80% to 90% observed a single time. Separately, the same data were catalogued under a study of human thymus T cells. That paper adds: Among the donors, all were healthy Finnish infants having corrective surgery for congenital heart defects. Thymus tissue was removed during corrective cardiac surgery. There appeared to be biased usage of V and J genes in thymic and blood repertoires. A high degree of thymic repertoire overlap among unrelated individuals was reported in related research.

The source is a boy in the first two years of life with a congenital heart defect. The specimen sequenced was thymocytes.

The CDR3 region is CASSLGPDRGYTDTQYF. CDR3 sequence (DNA): TGTGCCAGCAGCTTGGGGCCAGACAGGGGGTACACAGATACGCAGTATTTT. This chain links TRBV5-4 with TRBJ2-3; 9 nucleotides match TRBD1. This CDR3 is built from 17 residues. The V segment lost 0 bases and the J segment 2 bases; nucleotides outside the gene matches: 7. Germline CDR1 reads SGHNT; CDR2 reads YYREEE (reference sequence).